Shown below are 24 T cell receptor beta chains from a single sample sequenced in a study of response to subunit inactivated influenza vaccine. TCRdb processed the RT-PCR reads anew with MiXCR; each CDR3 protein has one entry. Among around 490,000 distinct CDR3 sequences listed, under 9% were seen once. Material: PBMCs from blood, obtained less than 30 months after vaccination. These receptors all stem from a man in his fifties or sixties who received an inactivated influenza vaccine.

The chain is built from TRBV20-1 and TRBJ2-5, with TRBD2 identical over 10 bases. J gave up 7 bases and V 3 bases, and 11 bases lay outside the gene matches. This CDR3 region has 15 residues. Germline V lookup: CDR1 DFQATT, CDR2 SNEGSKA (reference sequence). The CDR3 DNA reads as TGCAGTGCTAGGAGCCCTAGCGGGAGCTTTGCGACCCAGTACTTC. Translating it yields CSARSPSGSFATQYF.

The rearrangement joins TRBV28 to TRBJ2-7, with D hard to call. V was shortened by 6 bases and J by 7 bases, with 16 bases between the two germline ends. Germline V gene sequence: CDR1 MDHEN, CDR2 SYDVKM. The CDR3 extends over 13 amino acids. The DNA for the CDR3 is TGTGCCAGCAGGGGTTGGTCCACGGGTGAGCAGTACTTC. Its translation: CASRGWSTGEQYF.

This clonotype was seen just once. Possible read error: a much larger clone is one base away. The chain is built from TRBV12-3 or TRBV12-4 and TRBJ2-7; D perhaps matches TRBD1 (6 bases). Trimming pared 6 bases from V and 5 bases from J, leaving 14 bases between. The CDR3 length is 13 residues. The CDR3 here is CASRRTVHDEQYF. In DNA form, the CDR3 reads TGTGCCAGCAGACGGACAGTGCATGACGAGCAGTACTTC.

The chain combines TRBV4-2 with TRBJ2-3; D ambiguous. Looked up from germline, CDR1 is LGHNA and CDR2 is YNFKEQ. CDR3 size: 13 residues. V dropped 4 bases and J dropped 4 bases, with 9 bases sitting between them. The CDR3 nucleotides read TGTGCCAGCAGCCTGGAAGTATCAGATACGCAGTATTTT. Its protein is CASSLEVSDTQYF.

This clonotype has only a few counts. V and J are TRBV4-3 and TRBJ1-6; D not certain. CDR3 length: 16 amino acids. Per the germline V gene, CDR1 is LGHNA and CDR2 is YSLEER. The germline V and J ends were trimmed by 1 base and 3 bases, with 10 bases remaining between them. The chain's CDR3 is CASSQGSGVYNSPLHF. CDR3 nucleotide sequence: TGCGCCAGCAGCCAAGGATCCGGGGTCTATAATTCACCCCTCCACTTT.

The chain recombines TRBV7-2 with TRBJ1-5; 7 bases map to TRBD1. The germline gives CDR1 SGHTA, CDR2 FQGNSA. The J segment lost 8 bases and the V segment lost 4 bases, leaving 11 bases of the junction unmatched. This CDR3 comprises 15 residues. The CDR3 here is CASSWAGQALEPQHF. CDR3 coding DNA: TGTGCCAGCAGCTGGGCCGGACAGGCGCTTGAGCCCCAGCATTTT.

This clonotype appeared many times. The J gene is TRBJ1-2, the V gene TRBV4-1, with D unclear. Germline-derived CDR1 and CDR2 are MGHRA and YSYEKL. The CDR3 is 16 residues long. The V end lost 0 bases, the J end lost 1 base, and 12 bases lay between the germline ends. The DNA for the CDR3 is TGCGCCAGCAGCCAAGAGGAGAGTTTAGTTAACTATGGCTACACCTTC. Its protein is CASSQEESLVNYGYTF.

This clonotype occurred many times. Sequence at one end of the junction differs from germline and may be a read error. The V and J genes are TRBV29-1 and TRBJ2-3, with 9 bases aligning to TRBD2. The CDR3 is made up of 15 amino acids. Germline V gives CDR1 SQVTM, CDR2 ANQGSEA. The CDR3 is CSAERRGGHTDTQYF. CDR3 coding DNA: TGCAGCGCTGAACGGCGGGGGGGCCATACAGATACGCAGTATTTT.

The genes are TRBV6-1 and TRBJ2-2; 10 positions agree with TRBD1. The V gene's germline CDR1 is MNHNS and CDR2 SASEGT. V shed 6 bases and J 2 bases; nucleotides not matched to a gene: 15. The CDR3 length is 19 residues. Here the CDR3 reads CASRFKGGDRGYNTGELFF. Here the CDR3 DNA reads TGTGCCAGCAGATTCAAGGGAGGGGACAGGGGATATAACACCGGGGAGCTGTTTTTT.

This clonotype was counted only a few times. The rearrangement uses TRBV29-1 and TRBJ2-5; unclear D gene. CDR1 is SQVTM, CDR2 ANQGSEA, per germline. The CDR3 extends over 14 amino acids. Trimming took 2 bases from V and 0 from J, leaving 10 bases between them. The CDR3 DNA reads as TGCAGCGTTGAACGGCAGCAGTACCAAGAGACCCAGTACTTC. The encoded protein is CSVERQQYQETQYF.

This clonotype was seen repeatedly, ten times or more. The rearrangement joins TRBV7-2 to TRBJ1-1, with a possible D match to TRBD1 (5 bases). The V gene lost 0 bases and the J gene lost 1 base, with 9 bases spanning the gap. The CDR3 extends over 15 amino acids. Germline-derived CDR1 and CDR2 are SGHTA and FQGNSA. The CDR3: CASSLARTSNTEAFF. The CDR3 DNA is TGTGCCAGCAGCTTAGCCCGGACATCGAACACTGAAGCTTTCTTT.

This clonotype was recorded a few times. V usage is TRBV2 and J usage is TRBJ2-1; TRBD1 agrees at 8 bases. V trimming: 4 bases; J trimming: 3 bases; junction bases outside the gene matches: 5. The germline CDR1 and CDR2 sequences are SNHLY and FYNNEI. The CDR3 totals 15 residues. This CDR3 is CASSADRGIYNEQFF. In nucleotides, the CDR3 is TGTGCCAGCAGTGCCGACAGGGGAATCTACAATGAGCAGTTCTTC. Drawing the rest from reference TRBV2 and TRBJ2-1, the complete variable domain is EPEVTQTPSHQVTQMGQEVILRCVPISNHLYFYWYRQILGQKVEFLVSFYNNEISEKSEIFDDQFSVERPDGSNFTLKIRSTKLEDSAMYFCASSADRGIYNEQFFGPGTRLTVL.

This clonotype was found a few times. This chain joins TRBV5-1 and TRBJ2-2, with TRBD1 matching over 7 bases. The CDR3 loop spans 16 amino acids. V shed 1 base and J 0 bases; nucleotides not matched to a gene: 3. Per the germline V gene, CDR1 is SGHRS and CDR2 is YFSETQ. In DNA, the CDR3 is TGCGCCAGCAGCTTGAAGGGACAGACGAACACCGGGGAGCTGTTTTTT. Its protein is CASSLKGQTNTGELFF.

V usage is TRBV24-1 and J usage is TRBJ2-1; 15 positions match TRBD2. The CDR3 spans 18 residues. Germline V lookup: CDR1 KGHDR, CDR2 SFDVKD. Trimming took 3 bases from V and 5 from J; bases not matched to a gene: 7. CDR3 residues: CATSDDGLAGGSHNEQFF. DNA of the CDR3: TGTGCCACCAGTGATGATGGACTAGCGGGAGGGTCCCACAATGAGCAGTTCTTC.

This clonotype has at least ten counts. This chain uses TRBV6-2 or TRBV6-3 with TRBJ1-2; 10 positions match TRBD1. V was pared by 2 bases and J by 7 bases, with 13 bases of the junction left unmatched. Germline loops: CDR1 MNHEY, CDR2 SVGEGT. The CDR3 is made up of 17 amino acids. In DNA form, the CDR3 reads TGTGCCAGCAGTTACCTCGGGACAGGGGATTCTGAGAGTGGCTACACCTTC. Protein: CASSYLGTGDSESGYTF.

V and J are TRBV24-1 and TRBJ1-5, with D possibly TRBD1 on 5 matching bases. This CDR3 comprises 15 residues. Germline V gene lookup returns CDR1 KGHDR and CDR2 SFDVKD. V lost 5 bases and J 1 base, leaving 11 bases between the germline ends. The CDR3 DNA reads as TGTGCCACCAGTGTGGGGGGAACAAGCAATCAGCCCCAGCATTTT. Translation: CATSVGGTSNQPQHF.

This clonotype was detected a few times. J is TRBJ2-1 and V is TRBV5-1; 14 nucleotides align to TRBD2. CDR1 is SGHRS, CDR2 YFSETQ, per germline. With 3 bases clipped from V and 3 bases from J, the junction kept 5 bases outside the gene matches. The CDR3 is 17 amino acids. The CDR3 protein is CASSSGTSGGNYNEQFF. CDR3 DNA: TGCGCCAGCAGCTCGGGGACTAGCGGGGGAAACTACAATGAGCAGTTCTTC.

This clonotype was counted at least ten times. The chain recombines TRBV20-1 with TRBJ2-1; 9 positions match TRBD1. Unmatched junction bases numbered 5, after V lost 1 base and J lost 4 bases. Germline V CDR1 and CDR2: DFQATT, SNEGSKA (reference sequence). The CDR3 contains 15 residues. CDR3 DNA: TGCAGTGCTAGAGGACAGGGGGGGCTTTACAATGAGCAGTTCTTC. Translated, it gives CSARGQGGLYNEQFF.

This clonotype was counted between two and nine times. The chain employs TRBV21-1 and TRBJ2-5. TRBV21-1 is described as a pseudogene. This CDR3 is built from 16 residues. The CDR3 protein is CASRERASGCQETQYF. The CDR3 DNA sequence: TGTGCCAGCAGGGAAAGAGCTAGCGGCTGCCAAGAGACCCAGTACTTC.

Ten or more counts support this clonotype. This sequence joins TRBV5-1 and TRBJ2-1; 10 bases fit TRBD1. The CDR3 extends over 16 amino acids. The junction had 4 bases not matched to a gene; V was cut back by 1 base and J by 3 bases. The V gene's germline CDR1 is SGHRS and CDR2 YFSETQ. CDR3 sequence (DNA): TGCGCCAGCAGCTTGCAGGGACAGGGGAACTACAATGAGCAGTTCTTC. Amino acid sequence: CASSLQGQGNYNEQFF.

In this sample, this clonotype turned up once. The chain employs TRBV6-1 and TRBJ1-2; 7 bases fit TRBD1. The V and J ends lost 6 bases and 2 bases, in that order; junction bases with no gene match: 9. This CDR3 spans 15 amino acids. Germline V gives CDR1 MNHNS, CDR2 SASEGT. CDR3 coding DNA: TGTGCCAGCAGGAAAGACAGGGAGGTAAACTATGGCTACACCTTC. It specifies CASRKDREVNYGYTF.

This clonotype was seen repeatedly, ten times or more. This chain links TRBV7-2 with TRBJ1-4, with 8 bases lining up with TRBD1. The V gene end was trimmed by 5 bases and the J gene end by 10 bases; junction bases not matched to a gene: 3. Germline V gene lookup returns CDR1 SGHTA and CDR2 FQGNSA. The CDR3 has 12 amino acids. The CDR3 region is CASSPGTGKLFF. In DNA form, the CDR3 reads TGTGCCAGCAGCCCCGGGACAGGAAAACTGTTTTTT. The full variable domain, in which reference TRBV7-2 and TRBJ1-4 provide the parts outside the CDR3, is GAGVSQSPSNKVTEKGKDVELRCDPISGHTALYWYRQSLGQGLEFLIYFQGNSAPDKSGLPSDRFSAERTGGSVSTLTIQRTQQEDSAVYLCASSPGTGKLFFGSGTQLSVL.

CDR3 in amino acids: CSARAGTSGGFGTKNIQYF. CDR3 bases: TGCAGTGCTAGGGCCGGGACTAGCGGGGGATTTGGGACCAAAAACATTCAGTACTTC. J is TRBJ2-4 and V is TRBV20-1; TRBD2 matches at 14 bases. The CDR3 has 19 amino acids. Losses at the gene ends were 3 bases for V and 2 bases for J; bases not matched to a gene: 12. CDR1 is DFQATT and CDR2 is SNEGSKA in the germline V gene (reference sequence).

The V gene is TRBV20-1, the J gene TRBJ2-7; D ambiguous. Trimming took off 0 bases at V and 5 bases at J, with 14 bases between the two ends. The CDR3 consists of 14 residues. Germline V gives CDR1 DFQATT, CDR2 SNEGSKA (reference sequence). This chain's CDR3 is CSARDRLGFDEQYF. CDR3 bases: TGCAGTGCTAGAGATCGGCTAGGCTTCGACGAGCAGTACTTC.